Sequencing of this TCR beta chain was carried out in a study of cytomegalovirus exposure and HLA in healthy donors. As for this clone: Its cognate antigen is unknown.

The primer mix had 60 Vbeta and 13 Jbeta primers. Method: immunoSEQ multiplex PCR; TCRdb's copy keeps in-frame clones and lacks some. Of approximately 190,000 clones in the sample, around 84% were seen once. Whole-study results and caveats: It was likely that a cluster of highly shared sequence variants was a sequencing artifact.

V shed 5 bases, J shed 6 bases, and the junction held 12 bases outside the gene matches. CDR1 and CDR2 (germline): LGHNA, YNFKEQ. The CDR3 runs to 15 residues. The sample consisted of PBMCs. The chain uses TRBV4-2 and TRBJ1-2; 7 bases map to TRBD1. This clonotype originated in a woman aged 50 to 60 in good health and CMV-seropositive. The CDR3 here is CASSLGVTGQNGYTF. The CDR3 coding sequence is TGTGCCAGCAGCTTGGGAGTGACAGGGCAGAATGGCTACACCTTC.